The 29 T cell receptor beta chains given below trace back to one sample, sequenced in a study of OX40 agonist ivuxolimab in advanced cancers. Method: immunoSEQ multiplex PCR; TCRdb's copy keeps in-frame clones and lacks some. The table has under 80,000 clones, just over 85% seen once. Sequences were derived from CD4+ or CD8+ T cells sorted from blood, sampled in a trial of the OX40 agonist ivuxolimab. Every receptor here comes from an adult with an advanced solid tumor such as melanoma, head and neck, liver or kidney cancer.

This clone came up a few times. This CDR3 is also generated by other DNA sequences in the sample. This chain connects TRBV6-1 to TRBJ1-1; the D gene is possibly TRBD1 (5 bases). The length of the CDR3 is 14 residues. V gave up 3 bases and J gave up 3 bases, with 11 bases separating them. Germline loops: CDR1 MNHNS, CDR2 SASEGT. The CDR3 loop is CASSEGRADTEAFF. The CDR3, as DNA: TGTGCCAGCAGTGAGGGACGGGCGGACACTGAAGCTTTCTTT.

The sample holds one count of this clone. The rearrangement links TRBV5-1 to TRBJ2-1, with 8 bases that match TRBD2. Germline CDR1 reads SGHRS; CDR2 reads YFSETQ. J was trimmed by 9 bases and V by 4 bases; bases with no gene match: 9. CDR3 length: 14 residues. The chain's CDR3 is CASSDTAGAPEQFF. Written as DNA, the CDR3 is TGCGCCAGCAGCGATACAGCGGGGGCCCCTGAGCAGTTCTTC.

The chain carries TRBV18 and TRBJ2-6, with no clear D. Trimming left V 3 bases short and J 1 base short, with 13 bases between. This CDR3 has 17 residues. Germline V gives CDR1 KGHSH, CDR2 LQKENI. The CDR3 reads CASSPEESYSGANVLTF. DNA of the CDR3: TGTGCCAGCTCACCGGAAGAAAGCTATTCTGGGGCCAACGTCCTGACTTTC.

The V and J genes are TRBV27 and TRBJ2-3; D call uncertain. Per germline, CDR1 MNHEY and CDR2 SMNVEV (reference sequence). The CDR3 loop spans 15 amino acids. V was pared by 6 bases and J by 0 bases, with 13 bases between. The CDR3 sequence: CASRQTGASTDTQYF. As DNA, the CDR3 is TGTGCCAGCAGACAAACCGGAGCTAGCACAGATACGCAGTATTTT.

V usage is TRBV19 and J usage is TRBJ1-1; 8 bases align to TRBD1. The CDR3 loop spans 14 amino acids. In germline, CDR1 is LNHDA, CDR2 SQIVND (reference sequence). V was pared by 7 bases and J by 5 bases, with 9 bases of the junction left unmatched. The CDR3 spells CASISDRENTEAFF. The CDR3 DNA sequence: TGTGCCAGTATTTCGGACAGGGAGAATACTGAAGCTTTCTTT.

The rearrangement joins TRBV11-2 to TRBJ1-2; a weak D match, TRBD1 (6 bases). CDR1 and CDR2 (germline): SGHAT, FQNNGV. The CDR3 is 16 residues long. Trimming removed 5 bases at V and 4 bases at J, with 20 bases between. CDR3 residues: CASSPNRQAKSYGYTF. The CDR3 region has the DNA TGTGCCAGCAGCCCCAATCGACAGGCTAAAAGCTATGGCTACACCTTC.

The chain combines TRBV7-2 with TRBJ2-5; TRBD2 matches 11 bases. This CDR3 is built from 17 residues. Trimming removed 1 base from V and 5 bases from J; junction bases left unmatched: 9. Germline V gene data show CDR1 as SGHTA and CDR2 as FQGNSA. CDR3 sequence reads: CASSLVGLAGGIETQYF. The CDR3 coding sequence is TGTGCCAGCAGCTTAGTGGGGCTAGCGGGAGGTATTGAGACCCAGTACTTC.

The CDR3 protein is CASSEDLSATQYF. The CDR3 DNA sequence: TGTGCCAGCAGTGAAGATTTGTCGGCGACCCAGTACTTC. V is TRBV2 and J is TRBJ2-5; D unresolved. Germline assignment: CDR1 SNHLY and CDR2 FYNNEI. Trimming shortened V by 1 base and J by 7 bases, and 10 bases separated the two germline ends. CDR3 length equals 13 residues.

The chain couples TRBV29-1 to TRBJ2-5; a possible D gene is TRBD1 (6 bases). Trimming shortened V by 7 bases and J by 0 bases, and 18 bases separated the two germline ends. This CDR3 is built from 15 residues. Germline assignment: CDR1 SQVTM and CDR2 ANQGSEA. CDR3 loop: CSATPVWGHQETQYF. In DNA, the CDR3 is TGCAGCGCCACCCCGGTGTGGGGGCACCAAGAGACCCAGTACTTC. The whole variable domain, filled in from reference TRBV29-1 and TRBJ2-5, reads SAVISQKPSRDICQRGTSLTIQCQVDSQVTMMFWYRQQPGQSLTLIATANQGSEATYESGFVIDKFPISRPNLTFSTLTVSNMSPEDSSIYLCSATPVWGHQETQYFGPGTRLLVL.

J is TRBJ2-5 and V is TRBV7-3; tentatively, D is TRBD2 (7 bases). V gave up 4 bases and J gave up 2 bases, with 14 bases separating them. The CDR3 is 15 amino acids. Germline CDR1 SGHTA, CDR2 FQGTGA. CDR3: CASSSGGAGQETQYF. The CDR3 nucleotides read TGTGCCAGCAGCTCTGGGGGGGCAGGGCAAGAGACCCAGTACTTC.

J is TRBJ1-4 and V is TRBV30; D is undetermined. Germline CDR1 GTSNPN, CDR2 SVGIG (reference sequence). The CDR3 loop spans 12 amino acids. Between the trimmed V and J ends, which lost 0 bases and 8 bases, there was a span of 7 bases. The CDR3 coding sequence is TGTGCCTGGAGTGTACCGGGGGAAAAACTGTTTTTT. This translates into CAWSVPGEKLFF.

V is TRBV6-5 and J is TRBJ2-7; TRBD2 aligns across 11 bases. The ends lost 6 bases at V and 4 bases at J; junction bases unmatched: 8. The CDR3 is 15 amino acids. The germline gives CDR1 MNHEY, CDR2 SVGAGI. The CDR3 loop reads CASSIAGGSDYEQYF. The CDR3 region has the DNA TGTGCCAGCAGCATAGCGGGAGGGTCAGATTACGAGCAGTACTTC.

The CDR3 here is CASSAETGLGFSGYTF. In DNA, the CDR3 is TGTGCCAGCAGTGCAGAGACCGGGCTCGGTTTCAGTGGCTACACCTTC. The chain has TRBV6-1 and TRBJ1-2; unclear D gene. The CDR3 is 16 residues long. From germline, CDR1 is MNHNS and CDR2 SASEGT. Trimming left V 4 bases short and J 7 bases short, with 22 bases between.

This chain links TRBV11-2 with TRBJ2-7, with TRBD2 matching over 10 bases. The CDR3 has 14 amino acids. Losses at the gene ends were 5 bases for V and 3 bases for J; bases not matched to a gene: 4. Germline CDR1 is SGHAT and CDR2 is FQNNGV. The CDR3 here is CASSAGLAIYEQYF. The CDR3 DNA is TGTGCCAGCAGCGCGGGACTAGCGATCTACGAGCAGTACTTC.

V is TRBV7-9 and J is TRBJ2-7, with no clear D. Per germline, CDR1 SEHNR and CDR2 FQNEAQ (reference sequence). Trimming took 5 bases from V and 4 from J, leaving 9 bases between them. The CDR3 contains 12 residues. The CDR3 coding sequence is TGTGCCAGCAGCGGATCAGAGTACGAGCAGTACTTC. This translates into CASSGSEYEQYF.

This clone was detected only once. This chain connects TRBV28 to TRBJ2-6, with D possibly being TRBD2 (5 bases). The germline V gene has CDR1 MDHEN and CDR2 SYDVKM. Trimming pared 2 bases from V and 2 bases from J, leaving 7 bases between. This CDR3 spans 15 amino acids. In DNA form, the CDR3 reads TGTGCCAGCAGTTTAAGGAGGACTGGGGCCAACGTCCTGACTTTC. Its protein is CASSLRRTGANVLTF.

The V gene is TRBV7-9, the J gene TRBJ2-7; 9 bases are a match to TRBD2. This CDR3 is 13 amino acids long. Germline V gene lookup returns CDR1 SEHNR and CDR2 FQNEAQ (reference sequence). J lost 8 bases, V lost 4 bases, and 6 bases had no gene match. The CDR3 protein is CASSSGLAFQQYF. CDR3 in DNA: TGTGCCAGCAGCTCGGGACTAGCTTTCCAGCAGTACTTC.

The chain employs TRBV5-6 and TRBJ2-4; D is unresolved. CDR1 and CDR2 (germline): SGHDT, YYEEEE. CDR3 length: 16 amino acids. Trimming removed 0 bases from V and 0 bases from J, with 10 bases in between. The CDR3 DNA follows: TGTGCCAGCAGCTTGGTTGACCTACTAGCCAAAAACATTCAGTACTTC. Its translation: CASSLVDLLAKNIQYF. Using reference TRBV5-6 and TRBJ2-4 for the parts outside the CDR3, the full variable domain is DAGVTQSPTHLIKTRGQQVTLRCSPKSGHDTVSWYQQALGQGPQFIFQYYEEEERQRGNFPDRFSGHQFPNYSSELNVNALLLGDSALYLCASSLVDLLAKNIQYFGAGTRLSVL.

The chain joins TRBV11-2 to TRBJ2-2; 11 nucleotides match TRBD2. CDR3 size: 14 residues. Per germline, CDR1 SGHAT and CDR2 FQNNGV. With 1 base clipped from V and 8 bases from J, the junction kept 0 bases outside the gene matches. Here the CDR3 DNA reads TGTGCCAGCAGCTTAGGACTAGCGGGAGGGGAGCTGTTTTTT. Amino acids: CASSLGLAGGELFF. The full variable domain, in which reference TRBV11-2 and TRBJ2-2 provide the parts outside the CDR3, is EAGVAQSPRYKIIEKRQSVAFWCNPISGHATLYWYQQILGQGPKLLIQFQNNGVVDDSQLPKDRFSAERLKGVDSTLKIQPAKLEDSAVYLCASSLGLAGGELFFGEGSRLTVL.

Of note for this clone: An end of the junction does not agree with germline; a read error may underlie this. The J gene is TRBJ2-7, the V gene TRBV18; no definite D call. CDR3 length equals 12 residues. Germline V gene data show CDR1 as KGHSH and CDR2 as LQKENI. The CDR3 DNA is TGTGCCAGCTCACCCCTGCCATACGAGCGGTACTTC. This codes for CASSPLPYERYF.

The gene calls are TRBV2 and TRBJ2-7, with D uncertain. V lost 4 bases to trimming and J lost 0 bases, with 16 bases between them. CDR3 length: 16 residues. Per the germline V gene, CDR1 is SNHLY and CDR2 is FYNNEI. CDR3 DNA: TGTGCCAGCAGTGGGGGATTGTGGAACAGCTCCTACGAGCAGTACTTC. Its protein product is CASSGGLWNSSYEQYF.

The CDR3 region is CASTSPVNNEKLFF. The CDR3 region has the DNA TGTGCCAGCACTAGCCCGGTTAATAATGAAAAACTGTTTTTT. The J gene is TRBJ1-4, the V gene TRBV6-5; D is uncertain. The germline CDR1 and CDR2 sequences are MNHEY and SVGAGI. The V end was cut by 7 bases, the J end by 4 bases, with 13 bases between. CDR3 size: 14 residues.

The chain uses TRBV7-2 and TRBJ2-1, with D possibly TRBD1 on 6 matching bases. The CDR3 runs to 14 residues. Germline assignment: CDR1 SGHTA and CDR2 FQGNSA. The ends were cut back, 4 bases at V and 8 bases at J, with 15 bases in the middle. The CDR3 spells CASSSQQGSDEQFF. Written as DNA, the CDR3 is TGTGCCAGCAGCTCTCAACAGGGTTCCGATGAGCAGTTCTTC.

Details on this clone: At the DNA level, this CDR3 is encoded by other sequences in the same sample as well. The chain is built from TRBV9 and TRBJ1-2, with 9 bases that match TRBD1. From germline, CDR1 is SGDLS and CDR2 YYNGEE. Unmatched junction bases numbered 5, after V lost 3 bases and J lost 2 bases. The CDR3 is made up of 15 amino acids. The CDR3 coding sequence is TGTGCCAGCAGCGGGGTGACAGGGGGGAACTATGGCTACACCTTC. Translating gives CASSGVTGGNYGYTF.

CDR3 sequence reads: CASSLYSGYNEQFF. DNA of the CDR3: TGTGCCAGCAGTTTATATAGCGGCTACAATGAGCAGTTCTTC. The chain uses TRBV28 and TRBJ2-1, with D possibly matching TRBD2 (6 bases). The CDR3 contains 14 residues. Per the germline V gene, CDR1 is MDHEN and CDR2 is SYDVKM. Trimming shortened V by 1 base and J by 3 bases, and 7 bases separated the two germline ends. Using reference TRBV28 and TRBJ2-1 for the parts outside the CDR3, the full variable domain is DVKVTQSSRYLVKRTGEKVFLECVQDMDHENMFWYRQDPGLGLRLIYFSYDVKMKEKGDIPEGYSVSREKKERFSLILESASTNQTSMYLCASSLYSGYNEQFFGPGTRLTVL.

The chain is built from TRBV19 and TRBJ1-2; D gene uncertain. The CDR3 consists of 14 residues. V lost 4 bases to trimming and J lost 6 bases, with 15 bases between them. Germline loops: CDR1 LNHDA, CDR2 SQIVND (reference sequence). CDR3 residues: CASSTSWTSDGYTF. Here the CDR3 DNA reads TGTGCCAGTAGTACCTCTTGGACGAGTGATGGCTACACCTTC.

This clone has a single count. The chain is built from TRBV2 and TRBJ1-5; D not resolved. Looked up from germline, CDR1 is SNHLY and CDR2 is FYNNEI. V was shortened by 0 bases and J by 7 bases, with 10 bases between the two germline ends. The CDR3 has 14 residues. The DNA for the CDR3 is TGTGCCAGCAGTGAAGCCCAAAGAGAACAGCCCCAGCATTTT. Translation gives CASSEAQREQPQHF.

V gene TRBV5-3 combines with J gene TRBJ1-2; no clear D. TRBV5-3 is an open reading frame whose function is uncertain. The CDR3 sequence is 15 residues long. V dropped 0 bases and J dropped 0 bases, with 9 bases sitting between them. In nucleotides, the CDR3 is TGTGCCAGAAGCTTGGGCCCCGTAACTAACTATGGCTACACCTTC. It specifies CARSLGPVTNYGYTF.

This rearrangement joins TRBV5-6 to TRBJ2-3; D is unresolved. The germline CDR1 and CDR2 sequences are SGHDT and YYEEEE. Trimming cost V 3 bases and J 2 bases, with 7 bases left between them. The CDR3 runs to 13 residues. The CDR3 reads CASSWKNTDTQYF. The DNA for the CDR3 is TGTGCCAGCAGCTGGAAGAACACAGATACGCAGTATTTT.